This T cell receptor beta chain was identified in a study of immune cell composition in non-small cell lung cancer. Method: immunoSEQ multiplex PCR; TCRdb's copy keeps in-frame clones and lacks some. This sample carries about 9,000 clones, roughly 77% of them seen once, and the ten largest clones take roughly 13%. Between the trimmed V and J ends, which lost 3 bases and 0 bases, there was a span of 6 bases. Germline V gene sequence: CDR1 MGHRA, CDR2 YSYEKL. The CDR3 is 15 amino acids. In this sample, this clone is medium-sized. The normal lung sample lay at least 3 cm, and maximally far, from the tumour.

The sample taken for sequencing was non-adjacent lung tissue. This clonotype was sampled from a human donor with non-small cell lung cancer. The chain recombines TRBV4-1 with TRBJ2-6, with D unclear. CDR3 loop: CASSHGPSGANVLTF. The CDR3 nucleotides read TGCGCCAGCAGCCACGGTCCCTCTGGGGCCAACGTCCTGACTTTC.